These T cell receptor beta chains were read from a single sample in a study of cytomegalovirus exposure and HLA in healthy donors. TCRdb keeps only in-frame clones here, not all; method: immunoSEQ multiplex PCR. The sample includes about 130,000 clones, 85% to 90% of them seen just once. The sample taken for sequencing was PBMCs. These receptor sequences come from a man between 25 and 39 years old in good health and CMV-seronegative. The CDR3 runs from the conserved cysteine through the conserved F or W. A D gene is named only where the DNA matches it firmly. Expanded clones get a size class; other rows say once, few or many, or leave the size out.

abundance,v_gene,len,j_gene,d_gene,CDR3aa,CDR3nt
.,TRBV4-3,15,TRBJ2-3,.,CASSQDKWARDTQYF,TGCGCCAGCAGCCAAGATAAATGGGCGAGAGATACGCAGTATTTT
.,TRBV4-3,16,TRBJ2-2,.,CASSMSADTSTGELFF,TGCGCCAGCAGCATGTCCGCTGACACATCTACCGGGGAGCTGTTTTTT
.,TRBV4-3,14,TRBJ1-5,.,CASSQEWLNQPQHF,TGCGCCAGCAGCCAAGAATGGCTCAATCAGCCCCAGCATTTT
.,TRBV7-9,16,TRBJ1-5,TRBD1,CASSLDGTGVNQPQHF,TGTGCCAGCAGCTTAGACGGGACAGGGGTCAATCAGCCCCAGCATTTT
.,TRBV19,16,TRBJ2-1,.,CASSIGQGSSYNEQFF,TGTGCCAGTAGTATTGGTCAGGGGAGCTCCTACAATGAGCAGTTCTTC
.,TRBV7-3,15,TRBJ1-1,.,CASSLMGNSNTEAFF,TGTGCCAGCAGCTTAATGGGCAATTCAAACACTGAAGCTTTCTTT
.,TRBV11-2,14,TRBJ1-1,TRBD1,CASGLGQGNTEAFF,TGTGCCAGCGGCCTAGGACAGGGGAACACTGAAGCTTTCTTT
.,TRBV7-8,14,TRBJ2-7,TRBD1,CASSLRDRDFEQYF,TGTGCCAGCAGCTTACGGGACAGGGATTTTGAGCAGTACTTC
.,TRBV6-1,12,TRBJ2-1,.,CASISDYNEQFF,TGTGCCAGCATAAGCGACTACAATGAGCAGTTCTTC
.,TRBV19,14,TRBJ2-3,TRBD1,CASRVQGAGDTQYF,TGTGCCAGTAGAGTACAGGGGGCGGGAGATACGCAGTATTTT
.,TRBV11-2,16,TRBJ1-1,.,CASSFERGNRWTEAFF,TGTGCCAGCAGCTTCGAGAGGGGGAATAGGTGGACTGAAGCTTTCTTT
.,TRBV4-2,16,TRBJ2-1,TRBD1,CASSQAGTGGENEQFF,TGTGCCAGCAGCCAAGCGGGGACAGGGGGGGAGAATGAGCAGTTCTTC
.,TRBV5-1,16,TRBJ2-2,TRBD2,CASSPLAGANTGELFF,TGCGCCAGCAGCCCACTAGCGGGCGCGAACACCGGGGAGCTGTTTTTT
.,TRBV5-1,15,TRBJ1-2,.,CASSPTGLFVYGYTF,TGCGCCAGCAGCCCCACAGGGTTGTTCGTCTATGGCTACACCTTC
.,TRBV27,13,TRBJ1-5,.,CARTRIFNQPQHF,TGTGCCAGGACGAGGATATTCAATCAGCCCCAGCATTTT
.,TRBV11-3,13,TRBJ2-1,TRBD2,CASSLRTSNEQFF,TGTGCCAGCAGCCTTCGGACTAGCAATGAGCAGTTCTTC
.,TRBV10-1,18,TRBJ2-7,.,CASSARTLNKKGSYEQYF,TGCGCCAGCAGTGCCAGGACCCTCAATAAGAAGGGGTCCTACGAGCAGTACTTC
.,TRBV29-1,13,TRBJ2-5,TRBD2,CSVDGLEKETQYF,TGCAGCGTTGACGGACTAGAAAAAGAGACCCAGTACTTC
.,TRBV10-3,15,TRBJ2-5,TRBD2,CAISDSSGGGWTQYF,TGTGCCATCAGTGACTCTAGCGGGGGAGGCTGGACCCAGTACTTC
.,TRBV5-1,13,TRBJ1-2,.,CASSSDSFYGYTF,TGCGCCAGCAGCTCAGACAGCTTCTATGGCTACACCTTC
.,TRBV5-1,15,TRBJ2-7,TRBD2,CASSFGTSGNYEQYF,TGCGCCAGCAGCTTCGGGACTAGCGGCAACTACGAGCAGTACTTC
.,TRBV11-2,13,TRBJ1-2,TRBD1,CASSAGGIYGYTF,TGTGCCAGCAGCGCAGGGGGAATCTATGGCTACACCTTC
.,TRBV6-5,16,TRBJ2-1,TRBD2,CASSYSVAGLHNEQFF,TGTGCCAGCAGTTACTCGGTAGCGGGACTCCACAATGAGCAGTTCTTC
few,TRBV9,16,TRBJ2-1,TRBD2,CASSRRLAALGNEQFF,TGTGCCAGCAGCCGTAGACTAGCGGCCCTGGGCAATGAGCAGTTCTTC